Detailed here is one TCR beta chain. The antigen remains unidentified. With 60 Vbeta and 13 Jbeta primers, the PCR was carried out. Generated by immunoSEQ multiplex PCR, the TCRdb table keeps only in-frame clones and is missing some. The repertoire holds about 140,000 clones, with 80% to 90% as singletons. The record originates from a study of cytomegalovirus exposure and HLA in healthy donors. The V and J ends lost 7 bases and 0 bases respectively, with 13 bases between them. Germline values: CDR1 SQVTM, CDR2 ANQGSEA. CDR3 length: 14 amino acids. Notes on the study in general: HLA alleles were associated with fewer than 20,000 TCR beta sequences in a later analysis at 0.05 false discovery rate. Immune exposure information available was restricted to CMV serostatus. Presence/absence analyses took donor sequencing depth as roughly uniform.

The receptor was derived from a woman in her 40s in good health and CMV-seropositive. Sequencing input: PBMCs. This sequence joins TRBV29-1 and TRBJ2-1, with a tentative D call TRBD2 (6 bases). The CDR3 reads CSGVIGGSYNEQFF. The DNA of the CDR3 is TGCAGCGGCGTGATCGGGGGCTCCTACAATGAGCAGTTCTTC.